This is a list of T cell receptor beta chains from one sample in a study of T cell responses to AZD1222 COVID-19 vaccine. Only in-frame clones appear in the TCRdb table, and some are missing; sequencing was by immunoSEQ multiplex PCR. This sample has some 120,000 clones; around nine tenths occur once, and the top ten carry around 10%. The sequences come from peripheral blood, collected on day 0 of MenACWY control vaccination. The origin of the receptors is an adult in good health. Both conserved end residues are part of each CDR3. Each record gives: clone size, V gene, CDR3 protein. Clone size, where shown, is once, few, many, or a class for clones that have expanded.

abundance: -; v_gene: TRBV9; CDR3aa: CASSVARSASDTQYF
abundance: once; v_gene: TRBV29-1; CDR3aa: CSVVLADRYEQYF
abundance: -; v_gene: TRBV3-1/TRBV3-2; CDR3aa: CASSFSQYNEQFF
abundance: -; v_gene: TRBV5-4; CDR3aa: CASSSLSGGVYGYTF
abundance: -; v_gene: TRBV19; CDR3aa: CASSSGVLAFF
abundance: -; v_gene: TRBV5-1; CDR3aa: CASSEGLAVFYEQYF
abundance: once; v_gene: TRBV19; CDR3aa: CASSIDGTSEYNEQFF
abundance: -; v_gene: TRBV9; CDR3aa: CASSGDSTYEQYF
abundance: -; v_gene: TRBV2; CDR3aa: CASSVGSGNTIYF
abundance: -; v_gene: TRBV5-8; CDR3aa: CASSPRLTTDTQYF
abundance: -; v_gene: TRBV30; CDR3aa: CAWSVKEREDETQYF
abundance: few; v_gene: TRBV7-6; CDR3aa: CASSSFTQPGQTTYEQYF
abundance: -; v_gene: TRBV24-1; CDR3aa: CATSAWTTYNEQFF
abundance: -; v_gene: TRBV5-1; CDR3aa: CASSVGRGETQYF
abundance: once; v_gene: TRBV21-1; CDR3aa: CASSNWGRDPPVQETQYF
abundance: -; v_gene: TRBV5-1; CDR3aa: CASSFLSVGEKLFF
abundance: -; v_gene: TRBV9; CDR3aa: CASSPHRVQNTEAFF
abundance: -; v_gene: TRBV6-5; CDR3aa: CASSYSEGGSYEQYF
abundance: -; v_gene: TRBV5-1; CDR3aa: CASSLQGMGGYTF
abundance: -; v_gene: TRBV6-5; CDR3aa: CASRDRVTNEKLFF
abundance: -; v_gene: TRBV7-2; CDR3aa: CASSLGWGGTYPQHF
abundance: few; v_gene: TRBV28; CDR3aa: CASSQTGLAKNIQYF
abundance: few; v_gene: TRBV4-3; CDR3aa: CASSQDRGVFLAFF
abundance: -; v_gene: TRBV9; CDR3aa: CASSVEPLRAGNTIYF
abundance: -; v_gene: TRBV6-5; CDR3aa: CASNPWRANTGELFF
abundance: -; v_gene: TRBV4-1; CDR3aa: CASSQETNLGDELFF
abundance: -; v_gene: TRBV19; CDR3aa: CASSILRHTDTQYF
abundance: -; v_gene: TRBV7-6; CDR3aa: CASSLLSASGNEQFF
abundance: -; v_gene: TRBV11-3; CDR3aa: CASSLGNSPLHF
abundance: few; v_gene: TRBV18; CDR3aa: CASSPDRFTEAFF
abundance: -; v_gene: TRBV19; CDR3aa: CASSPSSGRLYNEQFF
abundance: -; v_gene: TRBV5-1; CDR3aa: CASTEIQGLPTDTQYF
abundance: -; v_gene: TRBV2; CDR3aa: CASNPEGGSYNEQFF
abundance: -; v_gene: TRBV12-3/TRBV12-4; CDR3aa: CASRQGGSPLHF
abundance: -; v_gene: TRBV5-4; CDR3aa: CASSLGLAGFLAKNIQYF
abundance: -; v_gene: TRBV7-5; CDR3aa: CARSFGSSGRPHLHEQFF
abundance: -; v_gene: TRBV6-5; CDR3aa: CASSYTPGQEGTEAFF
abundance: -; v_gene: TRBV5-6; CDR3aa: CASRRLSSYNSPLHF
abundance: -; v_gene: TRBV5-1; CDR3aa: CASSLPRTGGSYEQYF
abundance: -; v_gene: TRBV10-3; CDR3aa: CAIRPEGGNTEAFF
abundance: once; v_gene: TRBV5-1; CDR3aa: CASSRGQGLGETQYF
abundance: -; v_gene: TRBV9; CDR3aa: CASSVSGELFF
abundance: -; v_gene: TRBV24-1; CDR3aa: CATRDQWGGYTF
abundance: few; v_gene: TRBV10-3; CDR3aa: CAISASNQPQHF
abundance: -; v_gene: TRBV10-3; CDR3aa: CAISEPTSGSPSDEQFF
abundance: -; v_gene: TRBV5-1; CDR3aa: CASRSTGARYEKLFF
abundance: -; v_gene: TRBV13; CDR3aa: CASSLKLQGPGSYEQYF
abundance: -; v_gene: TRBV5-8; CDR3aa: CASSLGQVPQPQHF
abundance: -; v_gene: TRBV5-4; CDR3aa: CASSLYGANYGYTF
abundance: -; v_gene: TRBV11-2; CDR3aa: CASSGSVGSYEQYF
abundance: -; v_gene: TRBV29-1; CDR3aa: CSVATSGAYEQYF
abundance: -; v_gene: TRBV7-6; CDR3aa: CASSLGGSGGYTF
abundance: -; v_gene: TRBV10-3; CDR3aa: CAISGVSNEQFF
abundance: -; v_gene: TRBV4-2; CDR3aa: CASSVTGGWTDTQYF